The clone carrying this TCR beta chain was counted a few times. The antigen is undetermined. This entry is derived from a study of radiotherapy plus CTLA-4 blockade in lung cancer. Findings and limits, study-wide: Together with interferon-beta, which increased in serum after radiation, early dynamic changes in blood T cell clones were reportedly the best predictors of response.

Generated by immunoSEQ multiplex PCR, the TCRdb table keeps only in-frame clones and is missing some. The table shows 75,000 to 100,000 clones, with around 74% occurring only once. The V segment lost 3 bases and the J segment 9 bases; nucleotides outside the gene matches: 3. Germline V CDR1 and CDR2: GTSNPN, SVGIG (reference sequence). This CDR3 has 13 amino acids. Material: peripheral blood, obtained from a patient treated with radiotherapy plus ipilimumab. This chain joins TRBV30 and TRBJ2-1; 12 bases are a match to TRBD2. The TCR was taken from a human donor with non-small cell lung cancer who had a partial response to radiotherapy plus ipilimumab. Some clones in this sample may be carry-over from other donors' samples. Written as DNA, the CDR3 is TGTGCCTGGAGGACTAGCGGGAGTATTGAGCAGTTCTTC. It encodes CAWRTSGSIEQFF.